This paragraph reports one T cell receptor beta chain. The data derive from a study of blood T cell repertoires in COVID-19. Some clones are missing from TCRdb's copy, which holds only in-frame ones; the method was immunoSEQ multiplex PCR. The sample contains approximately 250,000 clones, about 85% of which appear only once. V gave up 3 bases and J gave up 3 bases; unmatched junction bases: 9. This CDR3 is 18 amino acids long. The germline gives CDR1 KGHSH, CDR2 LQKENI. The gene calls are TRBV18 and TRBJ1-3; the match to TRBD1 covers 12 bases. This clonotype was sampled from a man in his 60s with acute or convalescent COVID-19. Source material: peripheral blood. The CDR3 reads CASSPFSGTGGVGNTIYF. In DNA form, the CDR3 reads TGTGCCAGCTCACCTTTCTCCGGGACAGGGGGCGTTGGAAACACCATATATTTT.